This TCR beta chain appears in the sequencing data of a study of shared clonotypes between healthy human individuals (dated by TCRdb to the early 2020s). Study-wide context: A few men and a couple of women, aged 18 to 49 years, made up the cohort. Per donor, leukapheresis produced somewhere between about 0.94 and 9.5 billion PBMCs. To estimate repertoire size and how much clonotype sharing occurs between individuals, the study deeply sequenced the blood TCR repertoires of 5 or 6 healthy adults. To increase sequencing depth and limit assay-specific biases, TCR repertoire library preparation and sequencing were carried out by different laboratories using diverse techniques. General findings and caveats noted by the study authors: Sampling was restricted to blood, and TCR repertoires in tissue are likely to differ from TCR repertoires in blood. Because the study included a small number of donors, the genetic and exposure-history diversity represented was limited. Pairwise subsampling led to the expectation that sequencing depth would affect the degree of clonotype sharing among donors.

Donors were healthy HIV-negative adults with no recently reported acute infections or vaccinations. All donors were Caucasian adults living in Nashville, Tennessee, USA. In the unsorted samples, 85 million to 100 million PBMCs were counted, and genomic DNA was extracted using the QIAamp DNA Blood Mini kit. After blood collection by leukapheresis, PBMCs were isolated using Ficoll-Histopaque density gradient centrifugation and then cryopreserved in the vapor phase of liquid nitrogen. Cut back by 8 bases and 3 bases, the V and J ends lie 17 bases apart. Looking up the germline V gene yields CDR1 SGHTA and CDR2 FQGNSA. The cysteine opens and the phenylalanine closes a CDR3 of 15 amino acids. The DNA shown is the 45-base CDR3, in frame from base 1. Comment on this clone: Its cognate antigen has yet to be identified. Base qualities are not recorded, but no much larger clone differs from it by a single base.

Using the deep immunoSEQ assay, multiplex PCR amplified TCR CDR3 regions from genomic DNA. Extracted genomic DNA from each cell subset was spread evenly across all wells of several immunoSEQ 96-well plates, with each plate serving as a replicate. For unsorted PBMC, each replicate PCR was loaded with about 280 ng genomic DNA, equivalent to approximately 33,000 T cell genomes. Genomic DNA from unsorted PBMC was sequenced over ten immunoSEQ deep assay plates. The purified libraries were quantified using a Qubit 3.0 fluorometer, sized with a Bioanalyzer 2100, and then quantified again using the KAPA Library Quantification kit. Every immunoSEQ 96-well plate was sequenced on a separate single-read 150-cycle Illumina NextSeq 550 flow cell. In the original analysis: Because the immunoSEQ output held only junctional sequences and lacked quality scores, the filtering could not match the filtering applied to full-length reads. To assign V/J genes and CDR3, sequences were annotated using PyIR, a Python wrapper for IgBLAST v1.9, with IMGT germline references. Reads were filtered out if the reads had weak V/J assignments (E-value above 1e-6), no CDR3, stop codons, out-of-frame junctions, or ambiguous translated residues. V3J clonotypes were defined as sequences sharing the same inferred V gene, J gene, and CDR3 amino acid sequence. Percentage overlap between repertoires was computed as shared unique clonotypes divided by the size of the smaller repertoire. Repertoire richness was assessed with RTK rarefaction, the Chao1 estimator, and Recon v2.1 estimates of unobserved clonotypes. This is the immuneACCESS table as TCRdb keeps it, with only in-frame sequences that have V and J called. A part of the clones is gone; compared with another copy, unresolved V genes explain less than half, and the rest is unexplained. V, J and clone size are taken as reported in that table, and D and trimming were inferred from the DNA itself. Present in this sample are approximately 500,000 clones, about 72% of which were seen just once. The top ten clonotypes cover around 12% of the sample.

Sample: PBMCs. The chain employs TRBV7-2 and TRBJ2-1; the D gene is unclear. The receptor was isolated from a woman in her forties in good health. Some clones in this sample may be carry-over from other donors' samples. Here the CDR3 is given as CASSPANKYYNEQFF. The DNA sequence is given as TGTGCCAGCTCCCCCGCTAACAAATACTACAATGAGCAGTTCTTC.